A single T cell receptor beta chain is shown here with its context. Its matching antigen is unknown. This may stem from a read error, because a much larger clone lies one nucleotide away. This likely comes from a read error, as the CDR3 has no conserved phenylalanine or tryptophan at its end. This specimen belongs to a study of CD8+CD57+ T cells in acquired aplastic anemia. Trimming removed 0 bases at V and 4 bases at J, with 12 bases between. The germline V gene has CDR1 LGHNA and CDR2 YSLEER. The CDR3 has 15 amino acids. The TCR beta profiling, which covered VDJ combination and CDR3 sequence, was carried out using genomic DNA as the template. TCRdb itself ran the reads through MiXCR, one entry per CDR3 protein. The sample records 150,000 or so distinct CDR3 sequences, less than 60% being singletons. Individuals selected for sequencing had exhibited CD8+CD57+ cell expansion on flow cytometry. Study-wide results and caveats: Comparison of patients with controls identified roughly 30 shared CD8+ CDR3 sequences.

V gene TRBV4-3 combines with J gene TRBJ2-5; a weak D match, TRBD1 (5 bases). The sample comprised sorted CD4+, CD8+, or CD8+CD57+ T cells (not recorded which) from PBMCs. This receptor was identified in a human donor with aplastic anemia. The CDR3 DNA is TGCGCCAGCAGCCAAGAGGGGCGCCCCCCAGAGACCCAGTACCTC. This encodes CASSQEGRPPETQYL.